This T cell receptor beta chain was sequenced for a study of regulatory T cells in long-lasting Graves disease. Study details: Persistent cases were those of Graves' disease that involved over 5 years of antithyroid drugs with positive TSH receptor antibodies. Study-wide results and caveats: Samples came from peripheral blood alone, without thyroid tissue. With 2,500 to 3,000 shared public clonotypes, persistent patients exceeded new patients, who shared about a thousand. When disease was persistent, TRBV28, TRBJ1-2 and TRBJ2-5 were the favored segments.

With respect to this clonotype: As yet, its antigen is unknown.

Time point indicated: persistent/refractory GD, antithyroid drugs over 5 years with positive TRAb. Scientists built the TCR library using RNA that was extracted from PBMCs. With iRepertoire HTBI primers and Arm-PCR of CDR3 regions, TCR beta libraries were built. One entry per CDR3 protein, called by TCRdb with MiXCR from the multiplex PCR reads. The sample carries 350,000 to 450,000 distinct CDR3 sequences, around 23% recorded once. V was pared by 3 bases and J by 0 bases, with 3 bases of the junction left unmatched. The CDR3 has 14 residues. Germline CDR1 DFQATT, CDR2 SNEGSKA (reference sequence). The sample here was peripheral blood mononuclear cells (PBMCs), taken when the disease was refractory, from a patient treated with antithyroid drugs. The chain links TRBV20-1 to TRBJ2-3; 7 nucleotides line up with TRBD1. The receptor's source is a female donor with Graves disease. The CDR3 loop is CSASPTGSTDTQYF. CDR3 DNA sequence: TGCAGTGCTAGTCCGACAGGGAGCACAGATACGCAGTATTTT.